This entry describes one T cell receptor beta chain. Its antigen is currently unknown. The record originates from a study of shared clonotypes between healthy human individuals. V was clipped by 0 bases and J by 4 bases, with 3 bases between them. CDR3 length equals 12 residues. Germline V gene data show CDR1 as SGHDT and CDR2 as YYEEEE. TCRdb keeps only in-frame clones here, not all; method: immunoSEQ multiplex PCR. This table has about 1 million clones, about 75% appearing once. Study results and limitations: Depth was large, yet rarefaction showed that sorted-subset sequencing was incomplete.

This receptor was identified in a man younger than 30 in good health. The chain carries TRBV5-6 and TRBJ2-3; D is uncertain. Material: memory CD4+ T cells sorted from blood. Subset indicated: CD45RA-negative fraction. CDR3: CASSLGSDTQYF. The CDR3 coding sequence is TGTGCCAGCAGCTTGGGATCAGATACGCAGTATTTT.